The 32 T cell receptor beta chains listed next were all sequenced from one sample in a study of metastatic and nonmetastatic thyroid tumors. Every patient was untreated before thyroid surgery. TCRdb re-analyzed the PCR reads through MiXCR. Of 43,000 or so clones in the sample, approximately 15% were seen once. Sequences were obtained from blood. The receptors derive from a female donor with papillary thyroid cancer or a benign thyroid nodule (not recorded which). Some clones in this sample may be carry-over from other donors' samples.

The genes are TRBV20-1 and TRBJ2-5, with unresolved D. Trimming removed 5 bases at V and 5 bases at J, with 3 bases between. Germline values: CDR1 DFQATT, CDR2 SNEGSKA (reference sequence). This CDR3 comprises 9 residues. Here the CDR3 reads CSAPETQYF. For the CDR3, the DNA is TGCAGTGCTCCGGAGACCCAGTACTTC.

This clone was found many times. This may stem from a read error, because a much larger clone lies one nucleotide away. This sequence joins TRBV28 and TRBJ2-7, with 7 bases identical to TRBD1. The germline V gene encodes CDR1 MDHEN and CDR2 SYDVKM. The CDR3 has 15 amino acids. The CDR3, as DNA: TGTGCCAGCAGGACAACCGGGACAGCAGCCTACGAGCGGTACTTC. Amino acids: CASRTTGTAAYERYF.

CDR3: CASSEDGHSYEQYF. Here the CDR3 DNA reads TGTGCCAGCAGTGAAGATGGACACTCCTACGAGCAGTACTTC. V and J are TRBV6-1 and TRBJ2-7, with D possibly TRBD1 on 5 matching bases. There are 14 residues in the CDR3. Germline assignment: CDR1 MNHNS and CDR2 SASEGT. Trimming pared 1 base from V and 0 bases from J, leaving 7 bases between.

In regard to this clone: One end of the junction is discordant with germline, which a read error may explain. In nucleotides, the CDR3 is TGTGCCAACAGTTTTTTCGGGTGGAACACCGGGGAGATGTTTTTT. This sequence encodes CANSFFGWNTGEMFF. The chain is built from TRBV28 and TRBJ2-2; tentatively, D is TRBD2 (5 bases). Germline lookup yields CDR1 MDHEN and CDR2 SYDVKM. This CDR3 region has 15 residues.

This clone was seen ten or more times. The limits of the CDR3 on the DNA are not certain, so only TCRdb's listed CDR3 is given. The V and J genes are TRBV12-3 or TRBV12-4 and TRBJ2-5; TRBD1 is taken as the D call from the table, unchecked against the DNA. Ends included, the CDR3 has 16 residues. The CDR3 sequence is CASSWTGQGFLETQYF.

Many counts were recorded for this clone. The V and J genes are TRBV28 and TRBJ1-4, with 8 bases lining up with TRBD1. Losses at the gene ends were 2 bases for V and 0 bases for J; bases not matched to a gene: 14. In germline, CDR1 is MDHEN, CDR2 SYDVKM. The CDR3 is 20 amino acids. CDR3 loop: CASSLTGTGIHPATNEKLFF. As DNA, the CDR3 is TGTGCCAGCAGTTTAACCGGGACAGGAATACACCCTGCAACTAATGAAAAACTGTTTTTT. The entire variable domain, with the rest obtained from reference TRBV28 and TRBJ1-4, is as follows: DVKVTQSSRYLVKRTGEKVFLECVQDMDHENMFWYRQDPGLGLRLIYFSYDVKMKEKGDIPEGYSVSREKKERFSLILESASTNQTSMYLCASSLTGTGIHPATNEKLFFGSGTQLSVL.

Ten or more counts support this clone. The chain uses TRBV9 and TRBJ2-1, with D uncertain. The germline gives CDR1 SGDLS, CDR2 YYNGEE. The CDR3 contains 11 residues. Trimming shortened V by 7 bases and J by 7 bases, and 9 bases separated the two germline ends. The CDR3 DNA reads as TGTGCCAGCGGAGCCCTTAATGAGCAGTTCTTC. Encoded protein: CASGALNEQFF. The entire variable domain, with the rest obtained from reference TRBV9 and TRBJ2-1, is as follows: DSGVTQTPKHLITATGQRVTLRCSPRSGDLSVYWYQQSLDQGLQFLIQYYNGEERAKGNILERFSAQQFPDLHSELNLSSLELGDSALYFCASGALNEQFFGPGTRLTVL.

This clone was seen just once. The chain employs TRBV11-2 and TRBJ2-3; a weak D match, TRBD1 (6 bases). Trimming took 5 bases from V and 6 from J, leaving 12 bases between them. Looked up from germline, CDR1 is SGHAT and CDR2 is FQNNGV. The CDR3 is 13 amino acids. CDR3 region: CASSPNTGDTQYF. In nucleotides, the CDR3 is TGTGCCAGCAGCCCAAATACAGGGGATACGCAGTATTTT.

This clone was seen a single time. Being one base from a much bigger clone, this may be a read error. The gene calls are TRBV9 and TRBJ2-3, with D possibly TRBD1 on 6 matching bases. Trimming removed 4 bases at V and 4 bases at J, with 16 bases between. Germline lookup yields CDR1 SGDLS and CDR2 YYNGEE. The CDR3 covers 15 residues. The chain's CDR3 is CASSNTGTRSDTQYF. Here the CDR3 DNA reads TGTGCCAGCAGCAATACCGGGACACGGTCAGATACGCAGTATTTT. The full variable domain, with the rest looked up from reference TRBV9 and TRBJ2-3, is DSGVTQTPKHLITATGQRVTLRCSPRSGDLSVYWYQQSLDQGLQFLIQYYNGEERAKGNILERFSAQQFPDLHSELNLSSLELGDSALYFCASSNTGTRSDTQYFGPGTRLTVL.

This chain uses TRBV28 with TRBJ1-2; 12 nucleotides match TRBD1. The CDR3 loop spans 16 amino acids. Germline V CDR1 and CDR2: MDHEN, SYDVKM. V gave up 7 bases and J gave up 6 bases; unmatched junction bases: 12. The CDR3 loop is CASMGSGTGGYDGYTF. CDR3 DNA sequence: TGTGCCAGCATGGGCTCCGGGACAGGGGGCTATGATGGCTACACCTTC.

The chain links TRBV15 to TRBJ1-2, with no clear D. V was pared by 0 bases and J by 4 bases, with 15 bases between. The V gene's germline CDR1 is LNHNV and CDR2 YYDKDF (reference sequence). There are 16 residues in the CDR3. Here the CDR3 DNA reads TGTGCCACCAGCAGAGATCGTTTGGGCAGTCCCTATGGCTACACCTTC. Protein: CATSRDRLGSPYGYTF.

The chain links TRBV5-1 to TRBJ2-1, with D unresolved. V was cut by 5 bases and J by 5 bases, with 11 bases left in between. Germline CDR1 SGHRS, CDR2 YFSETQ. The CDR3 is made up of 13 amino acids. The DNA of the CDR3 is TGCGCCAGCAGAGTAGACCCCAACAATGAGCAGTTCTTC. It encodes CASRVDPNNEQFF.

This clone is judged medium-sized. The chain employs TRBV12-3 or TRBV12-4 and TRBJ2-1; D remains unclear. The CDR3 length is 12 residues. The V end lost 7 bases, the J end lost 8 bases, and 12 bases lay between the germline ends. The CDR3: CASTKTAHEQFF. The CDR3 nucleotides are TGTGCCAGCACCAAAACAGCGCATGAGCAGTTCTTC.

The rearrangement joins TRBV28 to TRBJ2-7, with 12 nucleotides matching TRBD2. The CDR3 contains 16 residues. The trim removed 2 bases at V and 6 bases at J, leaving 8 bases unmatched. CDR1 MDHEN and CDR2 SYDVKM come from the germline V gene. The CDR3 spells CASSLTSASGRAEQYF. CDR3 nucleotides: TGTGCCAGCAGTTTAACATCGGCTAGCGGGAGGGCCGAGCAGTACTTC.

This clone appeared a single time. The rearrangement links TRBV20-1 to TRBJ2-1, with 7 bases fitting TRBD1. V was pared by 1 base and J by 7 bases, with 13 bases of the junction left unmatched. The CDR3 loop spans 16 amino acids. CDR1 and CDR2 (germline): DFQATT, SNEGSKA (reference sequence). The CDR3 is CSARAFVQGLLNEQFF. CDR3 nucleotide sequence: TGCAGTGCTAGAGCCTTTGTACAGGGGCTTTTGAATGAGCAGTTCTTC.

The chain is built from TRBV20-1 and TRBJ2-7; 10 bases are shared with TRBD2. This CDR3 contains 15 residues. Germline loops: CDR1 DFQATT, CDR2 SNEGSKA (reference sequence). Losses at the gene ends were 5 bases for V and 0 bases for J; bases not matched to a gene: 7. The CDR3 loop is CSARKGLASSYEQYF. DNA of the CDR3: TGCAGTGCTCGTAAGGGACTAGCGAGCTCCTACGAGCAGTACTTC.

This clone has a handful of counts. This chain uses TRBV6-2 or TRBV6-3 with TRBJ1-2, with D uncertain. Trimming stripped 0 bases from V and 2 bases from J, with 7 bases between. From germline, CDR1 is MNHEY and CDR2 SVGEGT. There are 14 residues in the CDR3. CDR3 loop: CASSYSGRNYGYTF. CDR3 nucleotides: TGTGCCAGCAGTTACTCAGGACGGAACTATGGCTACACCTTC.

The J gene is TRBJ2-1, the V gene TRBV5-1; TRBD2 might be the D (5 bases). Per the germline V gene, CDR1 is SGHRS and CDR2 is YFSETQ. This CDR3 is 15 amino acids long. Trimming pared 0 bases from V and 5 bases from J, leaving 12 bases between. The CDR3 region is CASSLEVTGNNEQFF. CDR3 nucleotides: TGCGCCAGCAGCTTGGAGGTAACCGGGAACAATGAGCAGTTCTTC.

The chain couples TRBV30 to TRBJ1-1; D unclear. V lost 5 bases to trimming and J lost 1 base, with 14 bases between them. The CDR3 is 14 amino acids. Germline values: CDR1 GTSNPN, CDR2 SVGIG (reference sequence). CDR3 coding DNA: TGTGCCTGGCGGAGACCGGAAAGGAACACTGAAGCTTTCTTT. As protein: CAWRRPERNTEAFF.

V gene TRBV5-6 combines with J gene TRBJ2-1; 7 positions match TRBD2. This CDR3 has 16 amino acids. Trimming cost V 6 bases and J 0 bases; bases outside gene matches: 9. CDR1 and CDR2 from the germline V gene are SGHDT and YYEEEE. The CDR3 DNA reads as TGTGCCAGCACCTTTAGCGGGTTCAGCTCCTACAATGAGCAGTTCTTC. The encoded protein is CASTFSGFSSYNEQFF.

This chain uses TRBV6-1 with TRBJ2-4; D is possibly TRBD1 or TRBD2 (6 bases each). This CDR3 is 13 amino acids long. Germline V gene data show CDR1 as MNHNS and CDR2 as SASEGT. Trimming pared 6 bases from V and 6 bases from J, leaving 12 bases between. CDR3 sequence (DNA): TGTGCCAGCAGCCGCGGGACACCAAACATTCAGTACTTC. This gives the protein CASSRGTPNIQYF.

This clone was detected ten times or more. This rearrangement joins TRBV12-3 or TRBV12-4 to TRBJ2-7, with a weak D call TRBD1 (6 bases). Between the trimmed V and J ends, which lost 3 bases and 3 bases, there was a span of 15 bases. There are 15 residues in the CDR3. CDR3 bases: TGTGCCAGCAGTTTGTCCGTTGGGGGCGGCTACGAGCAGTACTTC. Its translation: CASSLSVGGGYEQYF.

This clone has just a few counts. The rearrangement joins TRBV13 to TRBJ1-6; maybe TRBD1 (6 bases). The ends were cut back, 5 bases at V and 8 bases at J, with 19 bases in the middle. The CDR3 totals 16 residues. Per germline, CDR1 PRHDT and CDR2 FYEKMQ (reference sequence). CDR3 nucleotides: TGTGCCAGCAGCGCTCCCCTTGAGGGGGGCGATTCACCCCTCCACTTT. Amino acid sequence: CASSAPLEGGDSPLHF.

The table lists this clone with a few counts. The chain uses TRBV28 and TRBJ1-6; 7 bases line up with TRBD1. V gave up 5 bases and J gave up 1 base; unmatched junction bases: 11. Germline V gene data show CDR1 as MDHEN and CDR2 as SYDVKM. This CDR3 has 18 residues. CDR3 sequence reads: CASSLISGGRSYNSPLHF. CDR3 DNA: TGTGCCAGCAGTCTCATCTCAGGGGGTAGGTCCTATAATTCACCCCTCCACTTT.

The sample holds many counts of this clone. The J gene is TRBJ2-3, the V gene TRBV20-1; no reliable D call. The CDR3 contains 17 residues. Germline V gives CDR1 DFQATT, CDR2 SNEGSKA (reference sequence). Trimming shortened V by 0 bases and J by 5 bases, and 21 bases separated the two germline ends. The CDR3 DNA reads TGCAGTGCTAGAGATCTCGAAGGGCTAGGGTCTGAAGATACGCAGTATTTT. This encodes CSARDLEGLGSEDTQYF.

The V gene is TRBV5-1, the J gene TRBJ1-2; 8 positions match TRBD1. J gave up 6 bases and V 4 bases, and 11 bases lay outside the gene matches. Germline assignment: CDR1 SGHRS and CDR2 YFSETQ. This CDR3 spans 15 amino acids. The CDR3 spells CASSPTGTGYNGYTF. CDR3 nucleotide sequence: TGCGCCAGCAGCCCCACCGGGACAGGATACAATGGCTACACCTTC. Together with reference TRBV5-1 and TRBJ1-2, the CDR3 gives the full variable domain: KAGVTQTPRYLIKTRGQQVTLSCSPISGHRSVSWYQQTPGQGLQFLFEYFSETQRNKGNFPGRFSGRQFSNSRSEMNVSTLELGDSALYLCASSPTGTGYNGYTFGSGTRLTVV.

This clone showed up many times. This sample includes further DNA sequences coding for the same CDR3. The gene calls are TRBV19 and TRBJ1-2; possible D gene TRBD1, 5 bases. With 3 bases removed from V and 8 bases from J, the gap between germline ends came to 10 bases. The CDR3 extends over 12 amino acids. Germline CDR1 and CDR2: LNHDA and SQIVND (reference sequence). The CDR3 DNA reads as TGTGCCAGTAGTATCGGGGGAAAGGGCTACACCTTC. This gives the protein CASSIGGKGYTF.

This clone was detected only once. This chain uses TRBV5-1 with TRBJ2-7; the match to TRBD2 covers 9 bases. The V gene's germline CDR1 is SGHRS and CDR2 YFSETQ. V shed 0 bases, J shed 9 bases, and the junction held 13 bases outside the gene matches. The length of the CDR3 is 16 residues. The DNA for the CDR3 is TGCGCCAGCAGCTTGGGGACTAGCGTGAGGGCAGTCGGGCAGTACTTC. It codes for CASSLGTSVRAVGQYF.

This clone was seen only a few times. This sequence joins TRBV20-1 and TRBJ2-1; 7 positions agree with TRBD1. The germline V gene has CDR1 DFQATT and CDR2 SNEGSKA (reference sequence). The CDR3 contains 15 residues. With V trimmed by 3 bases and J by 4 bases, 9 bases remained unmatched. For the CDR3, the DNA is TGCAGTGCTAGGGCCGGGACAGCTAATTACAATGAGCAGTTCTTC. It yields the protein CSARAGTANYNEQFF.

The CDR3 protein is CASSLASYTEAFF. In DNA form, the CDR3 reads TGTGCCAGCAGTTTGGCCAGCTACACTGAAGCTTTCTTT. V is TRBV28 and J is TRBJ1-1; no definite D call. Germline assignment: CDR1 MDHEN and CDR2 SYDVKM. Trimming stripped 3 bases from V and 3 bases from J, with 8 bases between. CDR3 length: 13 residues.

This clone was counted at least ten times. The sample carries other DNA sequences with the same CDR3. The genes are TRBV2 and TRBJ2-3; a possible D gene is TRBD2 (6 bases). Trimming stripped 11 bases from V and 7 bases from J, with 13 bases between. Germline assignment: CDR1 SNHLY and CDR2 FYNNEI. The CDR3 extends over 11 amino acids. The CDR3 DNA is TGTGCCGGAGGGGAGCGAAATACGCAGTATTTT. This encodes CAGGERNTQYF.

This clone was recorded at least ten times. V is TRBV6-1 and J is TRBJ2-3, with a possible D match to TRBD2 (5 bases). V lost 6 bases and J 3 bases, leaving 13 bases between the germline ends. CDR1 and CDR2 from the germline V gene are MNHNS and SASEGT. CDR3 length equals 14 residues. Here the CDR3 DNA reads TGTGCCAGCAGCGTTGGCGGGCCGACAGATACGCAGTATTTT. Its protein is CASSVGGPTDTQYF.